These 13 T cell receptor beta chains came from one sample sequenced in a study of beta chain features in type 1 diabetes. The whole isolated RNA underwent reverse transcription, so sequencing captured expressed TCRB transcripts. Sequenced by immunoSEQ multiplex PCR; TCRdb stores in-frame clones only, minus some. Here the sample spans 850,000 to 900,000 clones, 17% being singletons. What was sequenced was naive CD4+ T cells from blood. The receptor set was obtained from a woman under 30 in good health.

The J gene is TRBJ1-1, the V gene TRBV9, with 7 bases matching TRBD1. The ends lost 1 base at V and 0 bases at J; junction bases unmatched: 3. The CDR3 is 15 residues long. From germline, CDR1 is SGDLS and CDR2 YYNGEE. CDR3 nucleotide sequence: TGTGCCAGCAGCGTACAGGGACAGATGAACACTGAAGCTTTCTTT. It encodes CASSVQGQMNTEAFF.

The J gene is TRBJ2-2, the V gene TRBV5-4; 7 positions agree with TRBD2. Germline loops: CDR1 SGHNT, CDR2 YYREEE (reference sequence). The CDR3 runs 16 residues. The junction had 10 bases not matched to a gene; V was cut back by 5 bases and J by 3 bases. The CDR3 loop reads CASSRPGLTHTGELFF. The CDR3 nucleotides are TGTGCCAGCAGTCGCCCGGGACTAACACACACCGGGGAGCTGTTTTTT.

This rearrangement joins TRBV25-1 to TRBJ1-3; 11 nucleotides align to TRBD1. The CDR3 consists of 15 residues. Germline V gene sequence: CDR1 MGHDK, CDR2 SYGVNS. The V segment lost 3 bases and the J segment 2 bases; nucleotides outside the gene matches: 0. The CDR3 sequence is CASSEDRGPGNTIYF. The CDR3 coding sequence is TGTGCCAGCAGTGAGGACAGGGGGCCTGGAAACACCATATATTTT.

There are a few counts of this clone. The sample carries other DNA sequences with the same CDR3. CDR3 DNA sequence: TGCAGCGTTGATCGGGGGAACACTGAAGCTTTCTTT. It encodes CSVDRGNTEAFF. V and J are TRBV29-1 and TRBJ1-1, with D hard to call. This CDR3 spans 12 amino acids. V lost 3 bases and J 1 base, leaving 6 bases between the germline ends. Germline assignment: CDR1 SQVTM and CDR2 ANQGSEA.

The CDR3 region is CASSGTGIGYGYTF. CDR3 DNA sequence: TGTGCCAGCAGTGGGACAGGGATCGGCTATGGCTACACCTTC. V gene TRBV6-1 combines with J gene TRBJ1-2; the match to TRBD1 covers 8 bases. CDR1 MNHNS and CDR2 SASEGT come from the germline V gene. The V segment lost 4 bases and the J segment 4 bases; nucleotides outside the gene matches: 5. The CDR3 totals 14 residues.

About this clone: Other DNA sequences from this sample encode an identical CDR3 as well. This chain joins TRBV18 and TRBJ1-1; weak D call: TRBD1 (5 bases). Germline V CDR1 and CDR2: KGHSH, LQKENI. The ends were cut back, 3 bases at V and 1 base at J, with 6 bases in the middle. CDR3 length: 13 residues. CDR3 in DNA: TGTGCCAGCTCACCGACAGCGAACACTGAAGCTTTCTTT. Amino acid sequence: CASSPTANTEAFF.

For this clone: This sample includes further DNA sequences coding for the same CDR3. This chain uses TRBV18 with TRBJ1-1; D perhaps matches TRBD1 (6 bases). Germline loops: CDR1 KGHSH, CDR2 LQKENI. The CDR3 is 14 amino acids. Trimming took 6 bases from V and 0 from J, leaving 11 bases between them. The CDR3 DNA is TGTGCCAGCTCCTCACAGGGCGTGAACACTGAAGCTTTCTTT. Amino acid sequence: CASSSQGVNTEAFF.

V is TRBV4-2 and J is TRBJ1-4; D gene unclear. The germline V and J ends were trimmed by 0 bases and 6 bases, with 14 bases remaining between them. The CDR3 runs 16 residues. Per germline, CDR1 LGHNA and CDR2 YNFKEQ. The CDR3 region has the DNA TGTGCCAGCAGCCAAGAAAGTTTGCGAGGTCATGAAAAACTGTTTTTT. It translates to CASSQESLRGHEKLFF.

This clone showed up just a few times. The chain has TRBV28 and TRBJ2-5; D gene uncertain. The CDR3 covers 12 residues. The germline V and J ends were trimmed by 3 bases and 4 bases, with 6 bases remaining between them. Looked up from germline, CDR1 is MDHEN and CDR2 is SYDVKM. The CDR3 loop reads CASSFSLETQYF. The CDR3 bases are TGTGCCAGCAGTTTCTCCCTAGAGACCCAGTACTTC.

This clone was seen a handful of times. The CDR3 sequence is CASSLLAGNQETQYF. The CDR3 DNA reads as TGTGCCAGCAGCTTGCTAGCGGGGAACCAAGAGACCCAGTACTTC. V gene TRBV7-9 combines with J gene TRBJ2-5; 9 bases are shared with TRBD2. CDR3 length: 15 amino acids. Trimming at V came to 3 bases and at J to 0 bases, leaving 2 bases not matched to a gene. CDR1 SEHNR and CDR2 FQNEAQ come from the germline V gene (reference sequence).

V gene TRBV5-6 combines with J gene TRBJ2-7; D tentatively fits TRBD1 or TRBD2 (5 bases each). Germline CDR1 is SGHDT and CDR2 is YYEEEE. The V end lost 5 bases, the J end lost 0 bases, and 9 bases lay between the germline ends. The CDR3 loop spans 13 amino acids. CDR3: CASSTGGSYEQYF. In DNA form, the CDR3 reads TGTGCCAGCAGTACAGGAGGCTCCTACGAGCAGTACTTC.

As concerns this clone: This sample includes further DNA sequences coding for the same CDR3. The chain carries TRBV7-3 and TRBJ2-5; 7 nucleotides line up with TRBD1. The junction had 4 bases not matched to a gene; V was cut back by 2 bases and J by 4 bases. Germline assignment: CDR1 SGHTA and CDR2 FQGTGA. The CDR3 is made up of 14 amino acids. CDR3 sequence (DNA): TGTGCCAGCAGCTTACTAGGGGGCGGAGAGACCCAGTACTTC. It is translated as CASSLLGGGETQYF.

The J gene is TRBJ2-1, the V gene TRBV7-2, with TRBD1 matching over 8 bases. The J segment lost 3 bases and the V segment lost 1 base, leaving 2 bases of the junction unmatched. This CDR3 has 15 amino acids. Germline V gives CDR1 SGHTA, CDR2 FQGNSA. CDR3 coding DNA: TGTGCCAGCAGCTTAGTACAGGGGGTCTACAATGAGCAGTTCTTC. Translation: CASSLVQGVYNEQFF.